This T cell receptor (beta chain) comes out of a study of beta chain features in type 1 diabetes. Overall study results and limits: There was a moderate but significant shortening of TCRB CDR3s in all four CD4+ subsets of Type 1 diabetes patients.

The isolated RNA, all of it, was reverse transcribed, so expressed TCRB transcripts were what got sequenced. Data came from immunoSEQ multiplex PCR; TCRdb stores just in-frame clones and leaves some out. The sample carries 200,000 to 300,000 clones, about 15% recorded once. On this clone itself: The antigen is unknown.

The CDR3 consists of 14 residues. The J gene is TRBJ2-3, the V gene TRBV12-2; TRBD1 is the table's D call and was not checked against the DNA. TRBV12-2 is listed as a pseudogene. This sequence was found in a man under 40 with type 1 diabetes. The specimen was naive CD4+ T cells from blood. This CDR3 reads CASRRDRLTDTQYF. DNA for the CDR3: TGTGCAAGTCGCCGGGACAGGCTCACAGATACGCAGTATTTT.